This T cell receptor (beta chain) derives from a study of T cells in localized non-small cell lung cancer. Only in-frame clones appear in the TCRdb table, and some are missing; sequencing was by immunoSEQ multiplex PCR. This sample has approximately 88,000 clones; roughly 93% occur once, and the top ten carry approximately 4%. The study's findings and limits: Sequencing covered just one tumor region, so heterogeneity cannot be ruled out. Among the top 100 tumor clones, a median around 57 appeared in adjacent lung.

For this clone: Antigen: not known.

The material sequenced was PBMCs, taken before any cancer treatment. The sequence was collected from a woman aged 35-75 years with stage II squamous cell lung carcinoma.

This chain's CDR3 is CASRQQQGIGNQPQHF. CDR3 nucleotide sequence: TGTGCCAGCCGTCAACAACAGGGAATCGGCAATCAGCCCCAGCATTTT. J is TRBJ1-5 and V is TRBV6-6; D may be TRBD1 (6 bases). Between the trimmed V and J ends, which lost 8 bases and 2 bases, there was a span of 19 bases. The CDR3 has 16 amino acids. The germline V gene has CDR1 MNHNY and CDR2 SVGAGI (reference sequence).